One and the same sample provided the 24 T cell receptor beta chains below, sequenced in a study of spatial heterogeneity in lung cancer (dated by TCRdb to between 2017 and 2020). Preparation of the library involved 5' RACE. Sequencing was carried out with a NextSeq 500. TCRdb reran the public reads through fastp at Q25 and MiXCR, keeping productive beta chains. Each record represents a unique CDR3 protein, reported with the most common genes and DNA among its rows. The sample has more than 50,000 distinct CDR3 sequences on record, under 7.5% of them singletons. The biggest ten clones account for less than 3.5% of the sample. In light of the paper, this sample's time point label describes: sample taken at primary tumor resection. Whole RNA extracted from tumor and nontumor lung tissue, or from cryopreserved PBMC samples, was used for TCR sequencing without cell sorting. Sequencing was performed on PBMCs, taken at surgery. The receptor source for this set is a female donor with early-stage non-small cell lung cancer.

Many counts were recorded for this clonotype. The chain carries TRBV20-1 and TRBJ2-3; D may be TRBD1 or TRBD2 (6 bases each). Germline V CDR1 and CDR2: DFQATT, SNEGSKA (reference sequence). The length of the CDR3 is 15 residues. Trimming stripped 6 bases from V and 2 bases from J, with 18 bases between. CDR3 loop: CSAPGSGGYTDTQYF. CDR3 DNA sequence: TGCAGTGCCCCGGGGTCCGGGGGCTACACAGATACGCAGTATTTT.

This clonotype was counted many times. The J gene is TRBJ1-2, the V gene TRBV29-1; D is perhaps TRBD1 (5 bases). From germline, CDR1 is SQVTM and CDR2 ANQGSEA. V lost 3 bases and J lost 5, with 22 bases in between. The CDR3 spans 16 residues. The CDR3 DNA follows: TGCAGCGTTGACCGGACCGGGGGTAGAGGGATGTATGGCTACACCTTC. Amino acids: CSVDRTGGRGMYGYTF.

The table lists this clonotype with many counts. The V and J genes are TRBV6-2 or TRBV6-3 and TRBJ2-7, with 8 bases identical to TRBD1. CDR3 length equals 13 residues. Per the germline V gene, CDR1 is MNHEY and CDR2 is SVGEGT. Losses at the gene ends were 6 bases for V and 3 bases for J; bases not matched to a gene: 4. CDR3 sequence reads: CASRRTGSYEQYF. CDR3 DNA sequence: TGTGCCAGCAGAAGGACAGGGAGCTACGAGCAGTACTTC.

This clonotype was observed many times. The CDR3 loop reads CASSRRQVGNTEAFF. CDR3 bases: TGTGCCAGCTCACGTCGCCAGGTTGGGAACACTGAAGCTTTCTTT. The chain uses TRBV18 and TRBJ1-1; D gene ambiguous. Looked up from germline, CDR1 is KGHSH and CDR2 is LQKENI. V lost 4 bases and J lost 1, with 13 bases in between. The CDR3 length is 15 residues.

This clonotype came up many times. This sequence joins TRBV20-1 and TRBJ2-5, with no clear D. The CDR3 contains 12 residues. Per germline, CDR1 DFQATT and CDR2 SNEGSKA (reference sequence). V lost 4 bases to trimming and J lost 4 bases, with 10 bases between them. This CDR3 is CSANRKGETQYF. The CDR3 DNA reads TGCAGTGCTAACCGAAAAGGAGAGACCCAGTACTTC.

J is TRBJ2-1 and V is TRBV7-2, with D uncertain. CDR1 and CDR2 from the germline V gene are SGHTA and FQGNSA. The CDR3 runs 12 residues. V was trimmed by 5 bases and J by 1 base, leaving 3 bases between them. CDR3 in DNA: TGTGCCAGCAGCAGGTCCTACAATGAGCAGTTCTTC. It codes for CASSRSYNEQFF.

About this clonotype itself: Without the conserved terminal phenylalanine or tryptophan, this CDR3 likely stems from a read error. V and J are TRBV7-2 and TRBJ2-2; 14 positions match TRBD2. J gave up 7 bases and V 5 bases, and 6 bases lay outside the gene matches. The CDR3 has 16 amino acids. Germline CDR1 SGHTA, CDR2 FQGNSA. DNA of the CDR3: TGTGCCAGCAGCCAAGGGACTAGCGGGGGCATCGGGGAGCTGTTTTTA. Translated: CASSQGTSGGIGELFL.

This rearrangement joins TRBV3-1 to TRBJ2-7, with D possibly TRBD2 on 5 matching bases. Germline V gene data show CDR1 as LGHDT and CDR2 as YNNKEL (reference sequence). The V end was cut by 6 bases, the J end by 0 bases, with 15 bases between. The CDR3 has 15 residues. CDR3 nucleotides: TGTGCCAGCAGTAAAGGAAGGGAGCTCTCCTACGAGCAGTACTTC. Amino acid sequence: CASSKGRELSYEQYF.

In this sample, this clonotype turned up many times. The V call is TRBV7-9, the J call TRBJ2-3; no firm D call. Trimming pared 4 bases from V and 5 bases from J, leaving 10 bases between. Germline V lookup: CDR1 SEHNR, CDR2 FQNEAQ (reference sequence). This CDR3 region has 13 residues. This CDR3 is CASSSWEQDTQYF. CDR3 sequence (DNA): TGTGCCAGCAGCTCCTGGGAACAAGATACGCAGTATTTT.

This clonotype was recorded many times. The V gene is TRBV10-3, the J gene TRBJ2-5; D possibly uses TRBD1 or TRBD2 (5 bases each). V lost 0 bases and J lost 3, with 14 bases in between. Germline V gives CDR1 ENHRY, CDR2 SYGVKD. The CDR3 runs to 16 residues. The CDR3 coding sequence is TGTGCCATCAGTGAGTCGCCCTTGGGGGACGAAGAGACCCAGTACTTC. It encodes CAISESPLGDEETQYF.

This clonotype was found many times. This rearrangement joins TRBV10-3 to TRBJ1-2; 8 positions match TRBD1. Losses at the gene ends were 5 bases for V and 4 bases for J; bases not matched to a gene: 6. Germline CDR1 is ENHRY and CDR2 is SYGVKD. The CDR3 runs 14 residues. CDR3 coding DNA: TGTGCCATCAGTCCGGGACAGGACGCCTATGGCTACACCTTC. It specifies CAISPGQDAYGYTF.

This clonotype has a handful of counts. The chain combines TRBV9 with TRBJ2-5; 8 bases agree with TRBD2. Germline V gene lookup returns CDR1 SGDLS and CDR2 YYNGEE. This CDR3 spans 17 amino acids. J gave up 3 bases and V 0 bases, and 10 bases lay outside the gene matches. The CDR3 loop is CASSVGAGLDSKETQYF. As DNA, the CDR3 is TGTGCCAGCAGCGTAGGCGCGGGACTAGACTCGAAAGAGACCCAGTACTTC.

In its sample, this clonotype was seen many times. Because the CDR3 is missing its conserved closing phenylalanine or tryptophan, this is likely a read error. The limits of the CDR3 on the DNA are not certain, so only TCRdb's listed CDR3 is given. V is TRBV5-5 and J is TRBJ2-5. The CDR3 spans 9 residues, counting both ends. The V gene's germline CDR1 is SGHKS and CDR2 YYEKEE (reference sequence). CDR3: CASSPMQVL.

This clonotype was seen at least ten times. The chain has TRBV7-9 and TRBJ2-1, with 14 bases matching TRBD2. Germline loops: CDR1 SEHNR, CDR2 FQNEAQ (reference sequence). The V segment lost 4 bases and the J segment 0 bases; nucleotides outside the gene matches: 5. The CDR3 is 18 amino acids. The CDR3 DNA reads TGTGCCAGCAGCTCGACTAGCGGGGGGGCGGCCTCCTACAATGAGCAGTTCTTC. This translates into CASSSTSGGAASYNEQFF.

This clonotype was counted ten times or more. The chain's CDR3 is CASQGQGAGTGELFF. The CDR3 coding sequence is TGTGCCTCCCAGGGACAGGGGGCGGGCACCGGGGAGCTGTTTTTT. The rearrangement uses TRBV30 and TRBJ2-2, with 12 bases identical to TRBD1. The CDR3 covers 15 residues. The V segment lost 7 bases and the J segment 4 bases; nucleotides outside the gene matches: 7. Germline V gene sequence: CDR1 GTSNPN, CDR2 SVGIG (reference sequence).

This clonotype has ten or more counts. This chain connects TRBV28 to TRBJ1-4; no clear D gene. The CDR3 loop spans 15 amino acids. Trimming removed 2 bases from V and 12 bases from J, with 19 bases in between. Germline V gene sequence: CDR1 MDHEN, CDR2 SYDVKM. CDR3 sequence: CASSLGTARLLELFF. Written as DNA, the CDR3 is TGTGCCAGCAGTTTAGGTACAGCCCGCTTGTTAGAACTGTTTTTT.

This clonotype was recorded a few times. The chain recombines TRBV7-9 with TRBJ1-4, with 7 bases lining up with TRBD1. V was clipped by 5 bases and J by 7 bases; unmatched bases: 10. Germline CDR1 SEHNR, CDR2 FQNEAQ (reference sequence). This CDR3 is built from 15 residues. CDR3 sequence: CASSDTDRAAEKLFF. As DNA, the CDR3 is TGTGCCAGCAGCGATACTGACAGGGCCGCTGAAAAACTGTTTTTT.

This clonotype was seen many times. The chain recombines TRBV5-1 with TRBJ2-3, with D maybe TRBD1 (6 bases). The germline gives CDR1 SGHRS, CDR2 YFSETQ. V was pared by 0 bases and J by 4 bases, with 9 bases between. The CDR3 runs 14 residues. The CDR3: CASSLDRASDTQYF. The CDR3 bases are TGCGCCAGCAGCTTGGACAGGGCCTCAGATACGCAGTATTTT.

The CDR3: CASSLGRNPTDTQYF. The CDR3 nucleotides are TGTGCCAGCAGCTTAGGGAGGAATCCCACAGATACGCAGTATTTT. The rearrangement joins TRBV7-3 to TRBJ2-3; D is perhaps TRBD2 (6 bases). The CDR3 spans 15 residues. Germline V gene data show CDR1 as SGHTA and CDR2 as FQGTGA. V lost 2 bases to trimming and J lost 2 bases, with 11 bases between them.

This clonotype was detected ten times or more. The chain employs TRBV15 and TRBJ2-1; 8 bases map to TRBD2. Unmatched junction bases numbered 14, after V lost 7 bases and J lost 6 bases. The CDR3 has 16 amino acids. From germline, CDR1 is LNHNV and CDR2 YYDKDF (reference sequence). For the CDR3, the DNA is TGTGCCACCACGAAGGGGAACCCGGGGGGGCTCAATGAGCAGTTCTTC. Translated, it gives CATTKGNPGGLNEQFF.

The genes are TRBV27 and TRBJ2-5; 9 positions agree with TRBD1. From germline, CDR1 is MNHEY and CDR2 SMNVEV (reference sequence). Trimming at V came to 5 bases and at J to 4 bases, leaving 11 bases not matched to a gene. This CDR3 is 16 amino acids long. The CDR3 DNA follows: TGTGCCAGCAGTGTCTCCACAGGGGGCCTCGGAGAGACCCAGTACTTC. Translated: CASSVSTGGLGETQYF.

This clonotype appeared many times. The chain couples TRBV30 to TRBJ1-1, with D possibly being TRBD1 (6 bases). V dropped 4 bases and J dropped 5 bases, with 11 bases sitting between them. The CDR3 spans 12 residues. From germline, CDR1 is GTSNPN and CDR2 SVGIG (reference sequence). CDR3 in amino acids: CAWTRRGTEAFF. For the CDR3, the DNA is TGTGCCTGGACTCGGAGGGGGACTGAAGCTTTCTTT.

Many counts were recorded for this clonotype. This chain uses TRBV2 with TRBJ1-6; tentative D call: TRBD1 (5 bases). There are 16 residues in the CDR3. Trimming pared 3 bases from V and 7 bases from J, leaving 16 bases between. Germline V gene lookup returns CDR1 SNHLY and CDR2 FYNNEI. The CDR3 loop reads CASSDRTGGVNSPLHF. The CDR3 bases are TGTGCCAGCAGTGATAGAACTGGAGGGGTAAATTCACCCCTCCACTTT. The variable domain in full, with the rest retrieved from reference TRBV2 and TRBJ1-6, is EPEVTQTPSHQVTQMGQEVILRCVPISNHLYFYWYRQILGQKVEFLVSFYNNEISEKSEIFDDQFSVERPDGSNFTLKIRSTKLEDSAMYFCASSDRTGGVNSPLHFGNGTRLTVT.

This clonotype was seen repeatedly, ten times or more. V gene TRBV5-6 combines with J gene TRBJ1-1; D is perhaps TRBD1 (6 bases). Deletions cut 0 bases from V and 1 base from J, with 13 bases between. CDR1 is SGHDT and CDR2 is YYEEEE in the germline V gene. The length of the CDR3 is 16 residues. CDR3 bases: TGTGCCAGCAGCTTGGGCGGGGGGCCCCGGAACACTGAAGCTTTCTTT. Its protein product is CASSLGGGPRNTEAFF.